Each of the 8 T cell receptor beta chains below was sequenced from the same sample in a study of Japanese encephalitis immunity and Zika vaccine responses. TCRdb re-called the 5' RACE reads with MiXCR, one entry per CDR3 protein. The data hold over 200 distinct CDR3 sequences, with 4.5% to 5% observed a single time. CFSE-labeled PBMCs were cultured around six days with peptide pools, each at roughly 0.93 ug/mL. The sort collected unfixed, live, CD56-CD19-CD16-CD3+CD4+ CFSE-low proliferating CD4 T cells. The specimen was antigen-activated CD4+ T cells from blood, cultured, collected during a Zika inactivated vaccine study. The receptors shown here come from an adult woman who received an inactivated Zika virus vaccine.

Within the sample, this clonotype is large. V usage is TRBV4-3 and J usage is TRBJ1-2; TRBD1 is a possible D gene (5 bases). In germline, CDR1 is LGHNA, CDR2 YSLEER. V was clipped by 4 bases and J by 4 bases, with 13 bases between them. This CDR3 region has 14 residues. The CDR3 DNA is TGCGCCAGCAGCCTCACGGGGGAAGTCTATGGCTACACCTTC. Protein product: CASSLTGEVYGYTF.

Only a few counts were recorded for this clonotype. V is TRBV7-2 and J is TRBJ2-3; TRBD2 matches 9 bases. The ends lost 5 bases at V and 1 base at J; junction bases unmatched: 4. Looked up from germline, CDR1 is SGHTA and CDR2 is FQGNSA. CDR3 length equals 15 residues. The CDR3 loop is CASSLRGGGTDTQYF. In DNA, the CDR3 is TGTGCCAGCAGCCTGCGGGGGGGGGGCACAGATACGCAGTATTTT.

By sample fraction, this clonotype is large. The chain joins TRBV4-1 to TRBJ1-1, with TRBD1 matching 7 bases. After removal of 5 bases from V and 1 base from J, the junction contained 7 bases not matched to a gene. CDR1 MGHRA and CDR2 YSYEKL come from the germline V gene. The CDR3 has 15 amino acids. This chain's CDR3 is CASSGARDRNTEAFF. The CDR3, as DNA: TGCGCCAGCAGCGGTGCCCGGGACAGGAACACTGAAGCTTTCTTT.

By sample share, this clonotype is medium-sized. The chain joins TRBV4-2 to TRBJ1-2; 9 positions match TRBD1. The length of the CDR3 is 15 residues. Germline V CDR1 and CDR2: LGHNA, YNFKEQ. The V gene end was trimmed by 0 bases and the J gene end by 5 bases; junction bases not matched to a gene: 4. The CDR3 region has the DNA TGTGCCAGCAGCCAAGAACAGGGGGCAGGGTATGGCTACACCTTC. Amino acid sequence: CASSQEQGAGYGYTF.

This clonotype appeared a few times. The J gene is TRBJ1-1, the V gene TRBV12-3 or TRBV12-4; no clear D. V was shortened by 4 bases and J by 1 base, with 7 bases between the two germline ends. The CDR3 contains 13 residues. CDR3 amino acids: CASSWAENTEAFF. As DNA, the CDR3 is TGTGCCAGCAGTTGGGCCGAGAACACTGAAGCTTTCTTT.

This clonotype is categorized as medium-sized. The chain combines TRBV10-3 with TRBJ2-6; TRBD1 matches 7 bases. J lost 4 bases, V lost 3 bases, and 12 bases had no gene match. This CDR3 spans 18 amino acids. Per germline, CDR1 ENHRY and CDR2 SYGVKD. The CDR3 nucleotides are TGTGCCATCAGTGAAGTGACCAGGGGGTTGAGAGGGGCCAACGTCCTGACTTTC. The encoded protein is CAISEVTRGLRGANVLTF.

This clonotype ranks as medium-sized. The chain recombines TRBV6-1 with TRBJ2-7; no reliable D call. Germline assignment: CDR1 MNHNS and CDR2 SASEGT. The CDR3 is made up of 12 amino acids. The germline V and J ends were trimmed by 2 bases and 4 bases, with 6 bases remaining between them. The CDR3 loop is CASSELSYEQYF. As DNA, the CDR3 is TGTGCCAGCAGTGAACTGAGTTACGAGCAGTACTTC.

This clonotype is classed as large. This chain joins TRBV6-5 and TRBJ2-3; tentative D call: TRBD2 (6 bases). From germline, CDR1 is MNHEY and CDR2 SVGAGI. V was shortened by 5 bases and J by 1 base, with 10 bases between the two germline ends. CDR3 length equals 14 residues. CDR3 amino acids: CASSVKRGTDTQYF. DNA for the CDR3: TGTGCCAGCAGTGTCAAGCGGGGCACAGATACGCAGTATTTT.